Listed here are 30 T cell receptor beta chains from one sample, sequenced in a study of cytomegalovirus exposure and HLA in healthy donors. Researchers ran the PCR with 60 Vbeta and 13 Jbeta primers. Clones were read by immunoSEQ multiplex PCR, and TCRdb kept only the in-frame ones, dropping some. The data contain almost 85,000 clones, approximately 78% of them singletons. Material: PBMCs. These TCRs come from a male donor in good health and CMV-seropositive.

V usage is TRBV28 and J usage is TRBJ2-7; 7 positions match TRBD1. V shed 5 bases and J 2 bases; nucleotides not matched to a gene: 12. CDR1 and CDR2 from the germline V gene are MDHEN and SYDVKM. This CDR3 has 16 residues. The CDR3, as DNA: TGTGCCAGCAGTCCTAACAGGGGACGGAGTACCTACGAGCAGTACTTC. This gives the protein CASSPNRGRSTYEQYF.

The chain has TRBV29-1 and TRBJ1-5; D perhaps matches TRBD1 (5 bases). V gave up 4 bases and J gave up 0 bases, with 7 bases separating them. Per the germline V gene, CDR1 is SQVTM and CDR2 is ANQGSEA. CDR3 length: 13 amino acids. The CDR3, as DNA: TGCAGCGTTGCAGGGTCTAGCAATCAGCCCCAGCATTTT. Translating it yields CSVAGSSNQPQHF.

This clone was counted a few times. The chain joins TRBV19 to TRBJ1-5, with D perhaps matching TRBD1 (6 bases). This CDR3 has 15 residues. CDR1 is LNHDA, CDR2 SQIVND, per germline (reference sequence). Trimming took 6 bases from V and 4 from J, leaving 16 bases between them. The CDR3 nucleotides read TGTGCCAGTAGCCCAGGGGCGGGAGGTAATCAGCCCCAGCATTTT. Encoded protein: CASSPGAGGNQPQHF.

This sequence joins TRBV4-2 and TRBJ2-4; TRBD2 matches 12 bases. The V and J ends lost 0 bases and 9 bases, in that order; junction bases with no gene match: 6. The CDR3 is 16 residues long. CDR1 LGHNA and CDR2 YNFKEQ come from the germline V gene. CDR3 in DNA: TGTGCCAGCAGCCAAGACCGACTAGCGGGAGTGGGCATTCAGTACTTC. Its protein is CASSQDRLAGVGIQYF.

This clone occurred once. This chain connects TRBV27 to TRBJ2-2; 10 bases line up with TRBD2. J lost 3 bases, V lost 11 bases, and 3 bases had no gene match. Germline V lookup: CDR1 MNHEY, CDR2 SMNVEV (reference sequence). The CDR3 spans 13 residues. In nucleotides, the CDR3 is TGTGCCGCGACTAGCGGGTACACCGGGGAGCTGTTTTTT. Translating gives CAATSGYTGELFF.

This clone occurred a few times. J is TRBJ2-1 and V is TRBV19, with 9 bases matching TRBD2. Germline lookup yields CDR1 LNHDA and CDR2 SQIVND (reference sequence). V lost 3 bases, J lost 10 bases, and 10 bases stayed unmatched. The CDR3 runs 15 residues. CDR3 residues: CASSIELAGRREQFF. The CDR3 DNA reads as TGTGCCAGTAGTATTGAACTAGCGGGTCGAAGGGAGCAGTTCTTC.

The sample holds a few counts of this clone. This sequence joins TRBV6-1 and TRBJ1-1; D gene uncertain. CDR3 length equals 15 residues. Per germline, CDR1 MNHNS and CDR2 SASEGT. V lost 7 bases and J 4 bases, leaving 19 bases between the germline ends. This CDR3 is CASTLFGRVGTEAFF. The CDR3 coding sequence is TGTGCCAGCACTCTCTTCGGGAGGGTGGGCACTGAAGCTTTCTTT.

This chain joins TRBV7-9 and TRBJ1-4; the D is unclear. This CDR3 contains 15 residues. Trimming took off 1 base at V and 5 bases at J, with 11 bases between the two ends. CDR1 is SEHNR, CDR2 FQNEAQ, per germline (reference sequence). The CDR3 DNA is TGTGCCAGCAGCTTAGTCGCGGGTTTCAATGAAAAACTGTTTTTT. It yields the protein CASSLVAGFNEKLFF.

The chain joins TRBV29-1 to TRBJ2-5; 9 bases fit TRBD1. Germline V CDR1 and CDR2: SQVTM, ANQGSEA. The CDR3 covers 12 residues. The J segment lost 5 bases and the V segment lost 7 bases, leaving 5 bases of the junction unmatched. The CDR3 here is CSGQGGSETQYF. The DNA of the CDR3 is TGCAGCGGACAGGGGGGTTCGGAGACCCAGTACTTC.

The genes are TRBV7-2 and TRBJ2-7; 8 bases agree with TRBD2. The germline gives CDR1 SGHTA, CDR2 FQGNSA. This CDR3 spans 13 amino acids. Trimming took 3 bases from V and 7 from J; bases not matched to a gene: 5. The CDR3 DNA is TGTGCCAGCAGCTTCGGACTAGCCGGTGAGCAGTACTTC. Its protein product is CASSFGLAGEQYF.

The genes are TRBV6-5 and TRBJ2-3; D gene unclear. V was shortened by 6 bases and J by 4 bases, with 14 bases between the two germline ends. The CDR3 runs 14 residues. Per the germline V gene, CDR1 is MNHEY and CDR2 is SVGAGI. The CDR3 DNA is TGTGCCAGCAGAGAACACGGAGTGCCAGATACGCAGTATTTT. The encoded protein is CASREHGVPDTQYF.

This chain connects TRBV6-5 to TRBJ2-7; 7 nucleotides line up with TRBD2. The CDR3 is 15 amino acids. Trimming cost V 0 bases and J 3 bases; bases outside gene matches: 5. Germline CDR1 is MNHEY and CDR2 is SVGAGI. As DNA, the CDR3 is TGTGCCAGCAGTTACTCCCGGGAGGTCCTCTACGAGCAGTACTTC. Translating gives CASSYSREVLYEQYF.

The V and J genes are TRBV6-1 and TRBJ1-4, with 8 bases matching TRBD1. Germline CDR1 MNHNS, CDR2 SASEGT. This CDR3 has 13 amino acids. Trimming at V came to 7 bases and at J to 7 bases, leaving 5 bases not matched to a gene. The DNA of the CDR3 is TGTGCCAGCACTGGACAGGGAACTGAAAAACTGTTTTTT. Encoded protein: CASTGQGTEKLFF.

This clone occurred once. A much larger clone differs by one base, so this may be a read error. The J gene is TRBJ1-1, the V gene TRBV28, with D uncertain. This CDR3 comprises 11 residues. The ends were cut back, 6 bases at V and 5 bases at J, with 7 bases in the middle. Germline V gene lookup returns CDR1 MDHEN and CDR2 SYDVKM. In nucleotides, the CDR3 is TGTGCCAGCAGCGCACAGACTGAAGCTTTCTTT. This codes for CASSAQTEAFF.

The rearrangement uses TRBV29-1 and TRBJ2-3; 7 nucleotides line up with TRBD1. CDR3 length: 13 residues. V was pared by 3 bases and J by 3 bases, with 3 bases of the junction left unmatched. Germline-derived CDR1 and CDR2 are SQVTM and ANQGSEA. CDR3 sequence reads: CSVDPGQTDTQYF. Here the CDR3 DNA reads TGCAGCGTTGACCCGGGACAGACAGATACGCAGTATTTT.

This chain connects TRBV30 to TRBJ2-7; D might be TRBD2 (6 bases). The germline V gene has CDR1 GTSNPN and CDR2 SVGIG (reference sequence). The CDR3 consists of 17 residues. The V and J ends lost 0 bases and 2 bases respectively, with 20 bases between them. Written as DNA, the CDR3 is TGTGCCTGGAGTGTAAAGGGTGGGGTAGCGGCCCCCTACGAGCAGTACTTC. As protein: CAWSVKGGVAAPYEQYF.

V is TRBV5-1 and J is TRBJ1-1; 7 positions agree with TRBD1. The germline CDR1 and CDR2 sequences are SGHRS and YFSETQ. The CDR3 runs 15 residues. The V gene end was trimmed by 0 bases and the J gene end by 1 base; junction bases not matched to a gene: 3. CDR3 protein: CASSLGGTENTEAFF. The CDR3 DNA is TGCGCCAGCAGCTTGGGAGGGACAGAGAACACTGAAGCTTTCTTT.

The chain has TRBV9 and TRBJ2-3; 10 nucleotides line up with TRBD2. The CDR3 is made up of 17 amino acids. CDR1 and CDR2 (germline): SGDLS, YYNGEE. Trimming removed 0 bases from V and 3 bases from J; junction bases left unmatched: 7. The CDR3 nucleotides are TGTGCCAGCAGCGTAGATCCCCCGGGACTAGCGACAGATACGCAGTATTTT. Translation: CASSVDPPGLATDTQYF.

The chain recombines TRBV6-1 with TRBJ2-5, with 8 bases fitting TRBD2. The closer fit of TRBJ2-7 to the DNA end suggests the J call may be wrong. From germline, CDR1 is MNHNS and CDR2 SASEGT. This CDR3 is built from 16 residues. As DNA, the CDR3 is TGTGCCAGCAGTGAACCCGGACTAGCTCTCTCCTACGAGCAGTACTTC. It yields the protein CASSEPGLALSYEQYF.

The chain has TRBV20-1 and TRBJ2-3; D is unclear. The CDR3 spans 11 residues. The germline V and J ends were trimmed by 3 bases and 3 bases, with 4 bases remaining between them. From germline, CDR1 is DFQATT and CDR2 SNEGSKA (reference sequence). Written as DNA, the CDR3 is TGCAGTGCTAGTACTACAGATACGCAGTATTTT. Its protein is CSASTTDTQYF.

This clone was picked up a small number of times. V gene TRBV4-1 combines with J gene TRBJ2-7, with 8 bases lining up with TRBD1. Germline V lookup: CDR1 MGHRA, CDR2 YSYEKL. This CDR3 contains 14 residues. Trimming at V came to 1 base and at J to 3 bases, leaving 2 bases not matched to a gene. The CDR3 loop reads CASSQGTGNYEQYF. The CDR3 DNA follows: TGCGCCAGCAGCCAAGGGACAGGGAACTACGAGCAGTACTTC.

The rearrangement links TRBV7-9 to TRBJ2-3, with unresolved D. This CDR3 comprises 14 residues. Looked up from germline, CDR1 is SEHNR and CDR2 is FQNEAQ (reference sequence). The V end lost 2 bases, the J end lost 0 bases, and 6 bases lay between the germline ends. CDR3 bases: TGTGCCAGCAGCTTAAGCCCCAGCACAGATACGCAGTATTTT. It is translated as CASSLSPSTDTQYF.

CDR3 sequence reads: CASSLLGGRDNEQFF. Written as DNA, the CDR3 is TGTGCCAGCAGTTTATTGGGGGGAAGGGACAATGAGCAGTTCTTC. The V call is TRBV27, the J call TRBJ2-1; D possibly corresponds to TRBD2 (6 bases). The CDR3 runs to 15 residues. Per germline, CDR1 MNHEY and CDR2 SMNVEV (reference sequence). The V and J ends lost 1 base and 5 bases respectively, with 12 bases between them.

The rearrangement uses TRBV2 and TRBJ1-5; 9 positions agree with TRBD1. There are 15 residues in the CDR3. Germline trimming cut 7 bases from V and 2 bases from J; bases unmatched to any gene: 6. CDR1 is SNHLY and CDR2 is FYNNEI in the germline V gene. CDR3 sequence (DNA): TGTGCCAGCAAACTGGGACAGGGTGGCAATCAGCCCCAGCATTTT. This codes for CASKLGQGGNQPQHF. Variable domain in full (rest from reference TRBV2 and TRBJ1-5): EPEVTQTPSHQVTQMGQEVILRCVPISNHLYFYWYRQILGQKVEFLVSFYNNEISEKSEIFDDQFSVERPDGSNFTLKIRSTKLEDSAMYFCASKLGQGGNQPQHFGDGTRLSIL.

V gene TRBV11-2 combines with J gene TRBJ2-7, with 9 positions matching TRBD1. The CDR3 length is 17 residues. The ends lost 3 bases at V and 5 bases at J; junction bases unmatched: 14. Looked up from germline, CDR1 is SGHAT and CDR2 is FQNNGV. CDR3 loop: CASSFGLQGAWWDEQYF. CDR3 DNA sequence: TGTGCCAGCAGCTTCGGCTTACAGGGGGCCTGGTGGGACGAGCAGTACTTC.

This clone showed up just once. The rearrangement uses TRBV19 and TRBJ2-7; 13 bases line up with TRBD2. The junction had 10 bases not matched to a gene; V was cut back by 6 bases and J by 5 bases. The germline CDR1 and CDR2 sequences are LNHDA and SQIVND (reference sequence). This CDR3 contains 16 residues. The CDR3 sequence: CASREPGLAGLHEQYF. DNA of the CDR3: TGTGCCAGTAGGGAACCGGGACTAGCGGGACTCCACGAGCAGTACTTC.

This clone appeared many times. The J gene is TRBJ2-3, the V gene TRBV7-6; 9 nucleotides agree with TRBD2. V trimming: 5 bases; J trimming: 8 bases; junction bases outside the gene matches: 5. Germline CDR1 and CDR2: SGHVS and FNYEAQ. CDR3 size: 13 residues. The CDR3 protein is CASSPGRGGTQYF. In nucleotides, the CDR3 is TGTGCCAGCAGCCCAGGGCGGGGGGGTACGCAGTATTTT.

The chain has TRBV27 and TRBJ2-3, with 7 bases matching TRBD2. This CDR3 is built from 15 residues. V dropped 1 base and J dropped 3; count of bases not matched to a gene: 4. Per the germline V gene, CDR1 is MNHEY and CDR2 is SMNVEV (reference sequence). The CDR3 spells CASSLLAGETDTQYF. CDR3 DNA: TGTGCCAGCAGTTTATTGGCGGGAGAAACAGATACGCAGTATTTT.

The chain's CDR3 is CASWRTGDSYGYTF. DNA of the CDR3: TGTGCCAGCTGGAGGACAGGGGACAGCTATGGCTACACCTTC. The V gene is TRBV6-5, the J gene TRBJ1-2, with 9 bases that match TRBD1. Trimming removed 8 bases from V and 4 bases from J; junction bases left unmatched: 8. The CDR3 runs 14 residues. Germline V gene data show CDR1 as MNHEY and CDR2 as SVGAGI.

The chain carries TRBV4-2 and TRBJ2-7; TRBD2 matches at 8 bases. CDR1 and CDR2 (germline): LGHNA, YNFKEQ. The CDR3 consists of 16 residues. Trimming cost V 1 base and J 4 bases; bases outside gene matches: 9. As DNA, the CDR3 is TGTGCCAGCAGCCAAGGAGCGAGCGGGAGTACATACGAGCAGTACTTC. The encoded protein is CASSQGASGSTYEQYF.